This T cell receptor beta chain was sequenced in a study of T cells in Graves' hyperthyroidism and ophthalmopathy. Amplification yielded TCR beta CDR3 regions, with RNA transcripts as the source. During a first-round RT-PCR of the TCR CDR3, the HTBI primer set was used. Using its own MiXCR run on the multiplex PCR reads, TCRdb lists one record per CDR3 protein. The table has hundreds of thousands of distinct CDR3 sequences, over 35% seen once; the top ten hold 8.9%. CDR1 SEHNR and CDR2 FQNEAQ come from the germline V gene (reference sequence). The CDR3 contains 16 residues. V shed 3 bases and J 4 bases; nucleotides not matched to a gene: 3.

Material: blood. The receptor's source is a man younger than 35 with Graves' hyperthyroidism. V and J are TRBV7-9 and TRBJ2-2, with 12 bases that match TRBD2. The CDR3 loop is CASSFSSGGATGELFF. CDR3 DNA sequence: TGTGCCAGCAGCTTCTCTAGCGGGGGGGCCACCGGGGAGCTGTTTTTT.